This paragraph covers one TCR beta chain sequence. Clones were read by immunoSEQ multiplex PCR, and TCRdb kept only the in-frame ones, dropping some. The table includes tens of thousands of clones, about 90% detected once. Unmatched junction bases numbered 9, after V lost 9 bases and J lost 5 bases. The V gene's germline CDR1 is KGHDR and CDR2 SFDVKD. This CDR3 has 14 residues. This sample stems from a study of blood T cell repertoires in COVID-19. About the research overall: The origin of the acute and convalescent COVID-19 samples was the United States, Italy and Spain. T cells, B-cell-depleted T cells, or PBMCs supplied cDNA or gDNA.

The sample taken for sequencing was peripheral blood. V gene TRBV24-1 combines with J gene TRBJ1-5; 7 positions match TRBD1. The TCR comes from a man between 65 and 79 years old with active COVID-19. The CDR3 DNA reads TGTGCCACCGCAGCGACAGGGAGGTATCAGCCCCAGCATTTT. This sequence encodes CATAATGRYQPQHF.